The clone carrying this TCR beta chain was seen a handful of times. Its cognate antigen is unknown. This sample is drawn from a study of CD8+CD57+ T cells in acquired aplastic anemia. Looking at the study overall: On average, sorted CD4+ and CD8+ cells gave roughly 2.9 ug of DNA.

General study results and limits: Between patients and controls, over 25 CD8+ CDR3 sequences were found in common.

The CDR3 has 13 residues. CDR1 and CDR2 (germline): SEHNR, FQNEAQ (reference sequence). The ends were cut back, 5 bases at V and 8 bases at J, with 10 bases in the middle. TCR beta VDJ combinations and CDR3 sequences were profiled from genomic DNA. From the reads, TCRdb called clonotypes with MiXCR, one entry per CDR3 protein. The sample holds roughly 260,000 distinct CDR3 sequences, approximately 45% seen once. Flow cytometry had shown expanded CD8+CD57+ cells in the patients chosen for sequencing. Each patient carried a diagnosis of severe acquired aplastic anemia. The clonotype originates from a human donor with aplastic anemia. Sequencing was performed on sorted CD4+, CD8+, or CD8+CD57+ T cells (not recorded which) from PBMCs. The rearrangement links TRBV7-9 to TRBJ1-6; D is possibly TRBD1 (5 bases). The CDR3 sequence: CASSAGTYSPLHF. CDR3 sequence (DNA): TGTGCCAGCAGCGCCGGGACTTATTCACCCCTCCACTTT.